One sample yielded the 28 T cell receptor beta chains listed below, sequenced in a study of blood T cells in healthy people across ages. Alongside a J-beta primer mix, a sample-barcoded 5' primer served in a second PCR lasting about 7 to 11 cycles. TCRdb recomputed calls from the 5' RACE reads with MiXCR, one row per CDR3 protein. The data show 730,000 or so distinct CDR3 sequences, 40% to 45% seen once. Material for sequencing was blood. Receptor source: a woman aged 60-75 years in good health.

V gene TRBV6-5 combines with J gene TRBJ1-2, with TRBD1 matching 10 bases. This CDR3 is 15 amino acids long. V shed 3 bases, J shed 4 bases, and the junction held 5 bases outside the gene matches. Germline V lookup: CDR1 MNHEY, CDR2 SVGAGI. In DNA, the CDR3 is TGTGCCAGCAGTTATCGGACAGGGGGTTTCTATGGCTACACCTTC. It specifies CASSYRTGGFYGYTF.

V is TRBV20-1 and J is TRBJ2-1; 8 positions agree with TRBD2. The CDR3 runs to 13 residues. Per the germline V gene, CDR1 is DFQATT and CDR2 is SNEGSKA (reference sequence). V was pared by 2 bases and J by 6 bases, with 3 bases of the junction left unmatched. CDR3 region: CSARRGLANEQFF. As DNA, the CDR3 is TGCAGTGCTAGAAGAGGACTAGCCAATGAGCAGTTCTTC.

The CDR3 is CASSHKRGATDTQYF. CDR3 nucleotide sequence: TGTGCCAGCAGCCATAAGCGGGGGGCCACAGATACGCAGTATTTT. The chain joins TRBV7-3 to TRBJ2-3; 9 positions match TRBD2. CDR1 SGHTA and CDR2 FQGTGA come from the germline V gene. The CDR3 is made up of 15 amino acids. The ends lost 5 bases at V and 2 bases at J; junction bases unmatched: 5. Together with reference TRBV7-3 and TRBJ2-3, the CDR3 gives the full variable domain: GAGVSQTPSNKVTEKGKYVELRCDPISGHTALYWYRQSLGQGPEFLIYFQGTGAADDSGLPNDRFFAVRPEGSVSTLKIQRTERGDSAVYLCASSHKRGATDTQYFGPGTRLTVL.

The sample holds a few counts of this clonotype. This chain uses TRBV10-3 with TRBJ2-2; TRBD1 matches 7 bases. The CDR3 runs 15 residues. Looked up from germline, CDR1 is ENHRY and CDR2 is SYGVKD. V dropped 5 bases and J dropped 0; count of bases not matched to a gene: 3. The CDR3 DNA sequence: TGTGCCATCAGTAGGGGGCCCGCGAACACCGGGGAGCTGTTTTTT. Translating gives CAISRGPANTGELFF.

In DNA form, the CDR3 reads TGTGCCAGCAGTTACTCTGGGGGCCAAAACATTCAGTACTTC. Amino acid sequence: CASSYSGGQNIQYF. This sequence joins TRBV6-5 and TRBJ2-4; tentatively, D is TRBD1 (6 bases). The V and J ends lost 0 bases and 5 bases respectively, with 8 bases between them. The germline V gene encodes CDR1 MNHEY and CDR2 SVGAGI. This CDR3 spans 14 amino acids.

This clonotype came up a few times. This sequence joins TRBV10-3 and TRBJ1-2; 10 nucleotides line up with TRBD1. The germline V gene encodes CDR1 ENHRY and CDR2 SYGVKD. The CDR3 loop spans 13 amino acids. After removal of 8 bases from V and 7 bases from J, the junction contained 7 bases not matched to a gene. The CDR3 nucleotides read TGTGCCATCGCGACAGGGGGCGAAGGTGGCTACACCTTC. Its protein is CAIATGGEGGYTF.

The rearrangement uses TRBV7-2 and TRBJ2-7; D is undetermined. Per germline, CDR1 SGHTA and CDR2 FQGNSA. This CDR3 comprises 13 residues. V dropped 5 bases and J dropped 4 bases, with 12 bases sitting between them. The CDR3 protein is CASSVFGEYEQYF. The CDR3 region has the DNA TGTGCCAGCAGCGTATTTGGGGAATACGAGCAGTACTTC.

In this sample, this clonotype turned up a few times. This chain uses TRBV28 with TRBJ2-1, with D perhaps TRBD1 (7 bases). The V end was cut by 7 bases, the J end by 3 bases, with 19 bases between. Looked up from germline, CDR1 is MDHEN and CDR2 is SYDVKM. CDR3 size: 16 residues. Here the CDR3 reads CASNRRQGGLYNEQFF. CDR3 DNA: TGTGCCAGCAACCGGAGACAGGGAGGTCTCTACAATGAGCAGTTCTTC.

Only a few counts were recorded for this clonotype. The chain's CDR3 is CASSFDSQLNMNTEAFF. DNA of the CDR3: TGCGCCAGCAGCTTCGACAGTCAACTTAACATGAACACTGAAGCTTTCTTT. The chain employs TRBV5-1 and TRBJ1-1, with D perhaps matching TRBD1 (5 bases). Trimming took 2 bases from V and 0 from J, leaving 17 bases between them. CDR1 and CDR2 (germline): SGHRS, YFSETQ. This CDR3 spans 17 amino acids.

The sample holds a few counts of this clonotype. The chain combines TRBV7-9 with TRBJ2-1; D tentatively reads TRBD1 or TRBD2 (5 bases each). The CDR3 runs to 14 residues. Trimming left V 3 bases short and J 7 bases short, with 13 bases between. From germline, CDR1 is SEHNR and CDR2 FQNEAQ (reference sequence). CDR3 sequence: CASSFGTSTNEQFF. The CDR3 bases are TGTGCCAGCAGCTTTGGGACGAGTACTAATGAGCAGTTCTTC.

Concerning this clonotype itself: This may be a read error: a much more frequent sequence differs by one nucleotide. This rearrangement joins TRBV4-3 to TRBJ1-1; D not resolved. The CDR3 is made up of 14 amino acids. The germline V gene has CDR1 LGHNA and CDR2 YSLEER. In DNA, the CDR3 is TGCACCAGCAGCCAAGAAATACTGGGCACTGAAGCTTTCTTT. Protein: CTSSQEILGTEAFF.

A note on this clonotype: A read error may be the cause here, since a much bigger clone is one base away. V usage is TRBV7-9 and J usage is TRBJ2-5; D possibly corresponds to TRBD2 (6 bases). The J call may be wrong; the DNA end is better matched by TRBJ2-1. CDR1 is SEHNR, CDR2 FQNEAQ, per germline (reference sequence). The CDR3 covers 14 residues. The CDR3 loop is CASSPQAGQETQFF. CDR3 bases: TGTGCCAGCAGCCCCCAGGCGGGGCAAGAGACCCAGTTCTTC.

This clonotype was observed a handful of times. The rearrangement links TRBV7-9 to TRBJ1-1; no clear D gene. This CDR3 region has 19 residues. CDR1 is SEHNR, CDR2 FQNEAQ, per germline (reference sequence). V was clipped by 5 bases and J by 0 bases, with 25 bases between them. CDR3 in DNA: TGTGCCAGCAGCCCTCCCGGGCTGGAGGCCAACATTTTGAACACTGAAGCTTTCTTT. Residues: CASSPPGLEANILNTEAFF.

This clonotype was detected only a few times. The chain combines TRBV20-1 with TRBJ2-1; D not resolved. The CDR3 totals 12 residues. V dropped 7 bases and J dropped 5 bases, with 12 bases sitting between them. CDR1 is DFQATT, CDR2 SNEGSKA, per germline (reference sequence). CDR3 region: CSVPRRDNEQFF. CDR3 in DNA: TGCAGTGTACCTCGGCGAGACAATGAGCAGTTCTTC.

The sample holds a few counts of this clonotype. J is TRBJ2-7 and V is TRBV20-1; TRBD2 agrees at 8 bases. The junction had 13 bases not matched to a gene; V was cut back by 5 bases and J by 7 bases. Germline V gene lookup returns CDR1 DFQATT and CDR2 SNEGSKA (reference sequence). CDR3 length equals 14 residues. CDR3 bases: TGCAGTGCTCACAGGCGGGTAGCGGGAAGTGAGCAGTACTTC. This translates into CSAHRRVAGSEQYF.

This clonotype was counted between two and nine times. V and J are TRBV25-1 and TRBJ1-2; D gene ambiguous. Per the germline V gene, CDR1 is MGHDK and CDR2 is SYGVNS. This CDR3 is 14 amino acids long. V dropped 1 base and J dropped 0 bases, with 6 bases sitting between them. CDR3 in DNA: TGTGCCAGCAGTGAATTGAGGTCTAACTATGGCTACACCTTC. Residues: CASSELRSNYGYTF.

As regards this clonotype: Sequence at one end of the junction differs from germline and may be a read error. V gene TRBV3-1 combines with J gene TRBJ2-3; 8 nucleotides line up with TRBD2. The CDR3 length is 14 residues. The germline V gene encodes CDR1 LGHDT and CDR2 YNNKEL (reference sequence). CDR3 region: CASSQAGGSDMQYF. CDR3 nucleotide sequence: TGTGCCAGCAGCCAGGCGGGGGGCTCAGATATGCAGTATTTT.

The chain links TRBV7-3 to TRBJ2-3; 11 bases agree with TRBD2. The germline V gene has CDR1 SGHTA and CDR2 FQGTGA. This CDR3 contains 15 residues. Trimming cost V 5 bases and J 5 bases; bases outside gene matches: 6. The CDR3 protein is CASSPKGTSGDTQYF. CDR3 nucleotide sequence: TGTGCCAGCAGCCCCAAAGGGACTAGCGGAGATACGCAGTATTTT. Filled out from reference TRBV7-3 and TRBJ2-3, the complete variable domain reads GAGVSQTPSNKVTEKGKYVELRCDPISGHTALYWYRQSLGQGPEFLIYFQGTGAADDSGLPNDRFFAVRPEGSVSTLKIQRTERGDSAVYLCASSPKGTSGDTQYFGPGTRLTVL.

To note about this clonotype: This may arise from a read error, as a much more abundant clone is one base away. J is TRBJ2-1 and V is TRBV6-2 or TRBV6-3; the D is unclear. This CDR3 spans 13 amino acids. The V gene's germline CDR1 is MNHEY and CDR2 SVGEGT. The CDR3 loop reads CAVLASFENERFF. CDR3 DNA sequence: TGTGCCGTCTTGGCCTCCTTCGAGAATGAGCGGTTCTTC.

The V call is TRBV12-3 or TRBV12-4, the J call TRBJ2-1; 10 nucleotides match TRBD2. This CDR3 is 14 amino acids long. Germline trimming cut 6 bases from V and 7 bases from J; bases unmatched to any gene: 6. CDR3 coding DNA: TGTGCCAGCAGGAGCGGGGGGGTTGCGAATGAGCAGTTCTTC. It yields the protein CASRSGGVANEQFF.

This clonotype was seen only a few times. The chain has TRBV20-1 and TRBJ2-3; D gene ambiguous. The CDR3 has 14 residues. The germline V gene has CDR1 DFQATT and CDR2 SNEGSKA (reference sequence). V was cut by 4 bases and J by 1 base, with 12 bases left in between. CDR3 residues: CSAMKDPGTDTQYF. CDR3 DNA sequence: TGCAGTGCTATGAAGGATCCAGGCACAGATACGCAGTATTTT.

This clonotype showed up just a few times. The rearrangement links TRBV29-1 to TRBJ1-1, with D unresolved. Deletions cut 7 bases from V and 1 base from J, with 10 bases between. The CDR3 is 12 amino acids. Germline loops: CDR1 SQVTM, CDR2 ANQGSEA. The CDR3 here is CSAQATNTEAFF. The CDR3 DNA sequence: TGCAGCGCTCAGGCGACGAACACTGAAGCTTTCTTT.

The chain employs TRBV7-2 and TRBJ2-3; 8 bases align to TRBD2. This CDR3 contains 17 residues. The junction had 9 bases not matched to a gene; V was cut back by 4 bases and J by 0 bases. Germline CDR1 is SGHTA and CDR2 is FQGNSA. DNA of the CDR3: TGTGCCAGCAGCTCCCCCACTAGCGGTTCTAGCACAGATACGCAGTATTTT. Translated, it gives CASSSPTSGSSTDTQYF.

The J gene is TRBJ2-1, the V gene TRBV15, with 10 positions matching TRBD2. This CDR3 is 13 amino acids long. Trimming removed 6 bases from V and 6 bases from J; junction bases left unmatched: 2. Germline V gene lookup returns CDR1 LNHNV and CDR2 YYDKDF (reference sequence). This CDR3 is CATRGTSVNEQFF. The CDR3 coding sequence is TGTGCCACCAGGGGGACTAGCGTCAATGAGCAGTTCTTC. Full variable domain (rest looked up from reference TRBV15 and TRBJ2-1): DAMVIQNPRYQVTQFGKPVTLSCSQTLNHNVMYWYQQKSSQAPKLLFHYYDKDFNNEADTPDNFQSRRPNTSFCFLDIRSPGLGDTAMYLCATRGTSVNEQFFGPGTRLTVL.

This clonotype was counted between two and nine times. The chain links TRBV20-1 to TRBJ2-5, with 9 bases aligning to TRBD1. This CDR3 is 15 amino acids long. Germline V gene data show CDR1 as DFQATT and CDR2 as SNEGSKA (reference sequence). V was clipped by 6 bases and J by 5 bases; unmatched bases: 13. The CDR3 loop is CSAPALGQGMETQYF. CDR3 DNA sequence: TGCAGTGCGCCCGCCCTGGGACAGGGTATGGAGACCCAGTACTTC.

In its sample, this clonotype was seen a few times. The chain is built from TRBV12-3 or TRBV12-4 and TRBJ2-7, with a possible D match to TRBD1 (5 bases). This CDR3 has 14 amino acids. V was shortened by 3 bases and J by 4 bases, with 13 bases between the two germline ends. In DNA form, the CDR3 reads TGTGCCAGCAGTTTCCCAGGGTCCCCTTACGAGCAGTACTTC. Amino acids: CASSFPGSPYEQYF.

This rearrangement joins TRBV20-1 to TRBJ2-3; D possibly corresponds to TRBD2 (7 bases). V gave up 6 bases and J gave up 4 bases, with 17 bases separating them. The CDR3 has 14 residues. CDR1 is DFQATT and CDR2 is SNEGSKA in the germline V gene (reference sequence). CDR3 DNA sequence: TGCAGTGCGGTTTTGGGGGGGCTCGCAGATACGCAGTATTTT. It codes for CSAVLGGLADTQYF.

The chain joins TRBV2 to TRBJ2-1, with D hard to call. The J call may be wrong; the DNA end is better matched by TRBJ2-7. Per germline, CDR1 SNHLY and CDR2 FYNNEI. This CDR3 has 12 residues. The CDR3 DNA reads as TGTGCCAGCAACGGTGGCCTCAATGAGCAGTACTTC. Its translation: CASNGGLNEQYF.